What follows are 9 T cell receptor beta chains derived from one specimen sequenced in a study of T cell clonotyping in hematopoietic cell transplantation. Sequencing was performed with immunoSEQ multiplex PCR; in TCRdb, only in-frame clones are kept and a portion is missing. The table includes about 4,700 clones, less than 95% detected once. The material was PBMCs, obtained 180 days after allogeneic stem cell transplant. The receptors here all came from a male patient aged 55 to 70 who had an allogeneic stem cell transplant from a related donor, so the T cells may come from the graft donor. Some clones in this sample may be carry-over from other donors' samples.

This chain links TRBV6-6 with TRBJ1-4, with D hard to call. The germline V gene encodes CDR1 MNHNY and CDR2 SVGAGI (reference sequence). The CDR3 runs to 12 residues. Trimming removed 4 bases at V and 6 bases at J, with 6 bases between. The CDR3 DNA follows: TGTGCCAGCAGTTCCGGGGATGAAAAACTGTTTTTT. As protein: CASSSGDEKLFF.

This rearrangement joins TRBV30 to TRBJ1-1; 8 bases are a match to TRBD1. The CDR3 is made up of 15 amino acids. V shed 0 bases and J 3 bases; nucleotides not matched to a gene: 6. Germline values: CDR1 GTSNPN, CDR2 SVGIG (reference sequence). CDR3 DNA sequence: TGTGCCTGGAGTGTACAGGGGGGAAAATACACTGAAGCTTTCTTT. As protein: CAWSVQGGKYTEAFF.

The chain combines TRBV29-1 with TRBJ1-4, with 11 bases identical to TRBD1. In germline, CDR1 is SQVTM, CDR2 ANQGSEA. The CDR3 has 13 residues. J was trimmed by 10 bases and V by 4 bases; bases with no gene match: 5. In DNA, the CDR3 is TGCAGCGTTGGGGACAGGGGGTTAGGAAAACTGTTTTTT. Translated: CSVGDRGLGKLFF.

The rearrangement joins TRBV7-9 to TRBJ1-2; D is perhaps TRBD1 (6 bases). The CDR3 runs 15 residues. Germline-derived CDR1 and CDR2 are SEHNR and FQNEAQ (reference sequence). V lost 0 bases, J lost 3 bases, and 11 bases lay in between. CDR3 in amino acids: CASSLAFGQHYGYTF. For the CDR3, the DNA is TGTGCCAGCAGCTTAGCCTTCGGACAGCACTATGGCTACACCTTC.

The chain links TRBV29-1 to TRBJ1-1, with D possibly matching TRBD1 (5 bases). This CDR3 contains 13 residues. Germline CDR1 and CDR2: SQVTM and ANQGSEA. The ends were cut back, 2 bases at V and 5 bases at J, with 12 bases in the middle. The CDR3 loop is CSVEWQGGTEAFF. The DNA of the CDR3 is TGCAGCGTTGAATGGCAGGGAGGAACTGAAGCTTTCTTT.

Written as DNA, the CDR3 is TGTGCCAGCAGTTTTTTCAGGGAGACCCAGTACTTC. It is translated as CASSFFRETQYF. This sequence joins TRBV28 and TRBJ2-5; D is uncertain. This CDR3 comprises 12 residues. Germline lookup yields CDR1 MDHEN and CDR2 SYDVKM. The V end was cut by 3 bases, the J end by 5 bases, with 7 bases between.

The rearrangement uses TRBV19 and TRBJ1-2, with 8 bases matching TRBD1. Germline CDR1 is LNHDA and CDR2 is SQIVND (reference sequence). Germline trimming cut 4 bases from V and 7 bases from J; bases unmatched to any gene: 5. The CDR3 consists of 13 residues. The CDR3: CASSNQGALGYTF. DNA for the CDR3: TGTGCCAGTAGTAACCAGGGGGCGCTTGGCTACACCTTC.

The table lists this clone with a count of one. The rearrangement links TRBV30 to TRBJ1-2; D perhaps matches TRBD1 (5 bases). Germline V gene data show CDR1 as GTSNPN and CDR2 as SVGIG (reference sequence). This CDR3 has 14 residues. Trimming removed 3 bases at V and 1 base at J, with 12 bases between. CDR3 in amino acids: CAWRTSQGNYGYTF. The CDR3 coding sequence is TGTGCCTGGAGAACCTCCCAGGGTAACTATGGCTACACCTTC. Full variable domain (remainder filled in from reference TRBV30 and TRBJ1-2): SQTIHQWPATLVQPVGSPLSLECTVEGTSNPNLYWYRQAAGRGLQLLFYSVGIGQISSEVPQNLSASRPQDRQFILSSKKLLLSDSGFYLCAWRTSQGNYGYTFGSGTRLTVV.

The J gene is TRBJ1-2, the V gene TRBV4-2; the D gene is possibly TRBD1 (5 bases). This CDR3 contains 16 residues. Germline V gene sequence: CDR1 LGHNA, CDR2 YNFKEQ. Between the trimmed V and J ends, which lost 0 bases and 6 bases, there was a span of 17 bases. This chain's CDR3 is CASSQENNLEGHGYTF. CDR3 DNA sequence: TGTGCCAGCAGCCAAGAGAATAACTTAGAGGGACATGGCTACACCTTC.